The 12 T cell receptor beta chains reported below all come from one sample, sequenced in a study of T cells expressing NK-cell markers. TCRdb reprocessed the 5' RACE reads, keeping one entry per CDR3 protein, no DNA. The specimen's table records 150,000 to 170,000 distinct CDR3 sequences. The sequenced material came from blood T cells: a sorted CD56 or NKG2C T cell subset, CD4+ or CD8+ T cells, or bulk PBMC T cells (not recorded which). The receptors here all came from a woman between 45 and 60 years old in good health.

V usage is TRBV13 and J usage is TRBJ2-3; the TRBD1 assignment by TCRdb is unverifiable without DNA. Germline V gives CDR1 PRHDT, CDR2 FYEKMQ (reference sequence). The CDR3 totals 14 residues. The CDR3 is CASSPQGARDTQYF.

This chain uses TRBV5-1 with TRBJ2-7; the D gene TCRdb calls, TRBD1, cannot be checked with no DNA. Germline values: CDR1 SGHRS, CDR2 YFSETQ. The CDR3 contains 15 residues. CDR3 protein: CASRDRDQGPYEQYF.

The rearrangement links TRBV14 to TRBJ2-1. The CDR3 covers 16 residues. Germline lookup yields CDR1 SGHDN and CDR2 FVKESK. This CDR3 reads CASSQDLGIIYNEQFF.

The CDR3 sequence: CASKASGVTQYF. The chain has TRBV28 and TRBJ2-3; the D gene TCRdb calls, TRBD2, cannot be checked with no DNA. The CDR3 length is 12 residues. CDR1 is MDHEN and CDR2 is SYDVKM in the germline V gene.

The rearrangement joins TRBV10-2 to TRBJ2-1; with no DNA, the TCRdb D assignment of TRBD2 cannot be verified. Germline lookup yields CDR1 WSHSY and CDR2 SAAADI. The CDR3 totals 15 residues. This chain's CDR3 is CASRLGGLAAVEQFF.

V and J are TRBV18 and TRBJ2-2. In germline, CDR1 is KGHSH, CDR2 LQKENI. This CDR3 is 15 amino acids long. CDR3 sequence reads: CASSPSAGNTGELFF.

The rearrangement uses TRBV12-3 or TRBV12-4 and TRBJ2-1; TCRdb's D gene call, TRBD1, goes unchecked for lack of DNA. The CDR3 length is 15 residues. CDR3 amino acids: CASSLLQGPDNEQFF.

The chain is built from TRBV3-1 and TRBJ1-1; absent DNA, TCRdb's TRBD1 call cannot be checked. This CDR3 comprises 14 residues. In germline, CDR1 is LGHDT, CDR2 YNNKEL (reference sequence). The CDR3: CASSQQGANTEAFF.

The chain recombines TRBV20-1 with TRBJ2-2; absent DNA, TCRdb's TRBD1 call cannot be checked. CDR1 is DFQATT, CDR2 SNEGSKA, per germline (reference sequence). This CDR3 region has 13 residues. This chain's CDR3 is CSASERGDGELFF.

The gene calls are TRBV27 and TRBJ2-3. This CDR3 region has 15 residues. The germline V gene has CDR1 MNHEY and CDR2 SMNVEV (reference sequence). The CDR3 sequence is CASMGSLDLIDTQYF.

The gene calls are TRBV10-2 and TRBJ1-2. CDR1 is WSHSY and CDR2 is SAAADI in the germline V gene. The CDR3 is made up of 14 amino acids. CDR3 region: CASSEVRANYGYTF.

The chain is built from TRBV7-2 and TRBJ1-1; TCRdb designates TRBD1, a call that cannot be tested without DNA. Germline-derived CDR1 and CDR2 are SGHTA and FQGNSA. There are 14 residues in the CDR3. The CDR3 sequence: CASRLQGVNTEAFF.